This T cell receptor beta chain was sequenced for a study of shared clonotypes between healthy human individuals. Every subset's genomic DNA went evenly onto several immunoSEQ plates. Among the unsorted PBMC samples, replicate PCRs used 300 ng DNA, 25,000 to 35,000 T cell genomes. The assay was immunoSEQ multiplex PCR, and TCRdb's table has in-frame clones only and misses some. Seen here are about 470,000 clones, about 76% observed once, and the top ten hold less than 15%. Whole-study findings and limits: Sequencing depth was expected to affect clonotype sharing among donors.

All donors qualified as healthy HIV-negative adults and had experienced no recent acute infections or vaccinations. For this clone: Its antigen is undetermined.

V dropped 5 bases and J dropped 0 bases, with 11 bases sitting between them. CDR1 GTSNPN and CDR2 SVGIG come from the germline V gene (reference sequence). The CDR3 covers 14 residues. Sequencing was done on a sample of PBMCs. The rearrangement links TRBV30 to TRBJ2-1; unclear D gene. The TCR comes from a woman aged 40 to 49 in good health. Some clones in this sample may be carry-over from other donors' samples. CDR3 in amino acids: CAWLLASSYNEQFF. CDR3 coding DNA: TGTGCCTGGCTTCTTGCGAGCTCCTACAATGAGCAGTTCTTC. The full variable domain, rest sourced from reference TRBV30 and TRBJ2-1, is SQTIHQWPATLVQPVGSPLSLECTVEGTSNPNLYWYRQAAGRGLQLLFYSVGIGQISSEVPQNLSASRPQDRQFILSSKKLLLSDSGFYLCAWLLASSYNEQFFGPGTRLTVL.